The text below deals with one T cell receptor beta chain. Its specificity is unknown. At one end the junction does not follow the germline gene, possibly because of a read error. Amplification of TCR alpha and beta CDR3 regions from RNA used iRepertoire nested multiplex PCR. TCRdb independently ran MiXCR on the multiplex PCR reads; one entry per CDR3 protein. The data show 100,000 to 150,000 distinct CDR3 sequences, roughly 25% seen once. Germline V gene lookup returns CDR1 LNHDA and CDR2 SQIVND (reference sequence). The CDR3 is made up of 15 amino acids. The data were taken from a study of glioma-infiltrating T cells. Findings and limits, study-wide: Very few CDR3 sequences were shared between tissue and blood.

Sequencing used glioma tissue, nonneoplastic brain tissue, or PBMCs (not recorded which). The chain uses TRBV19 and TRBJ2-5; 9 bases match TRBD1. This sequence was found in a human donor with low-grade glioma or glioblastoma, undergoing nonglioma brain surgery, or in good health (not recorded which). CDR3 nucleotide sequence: TGTGCCAGTAATATAGGACAGGGGCCTTTGGAGAACCAGTACTTC. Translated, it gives CASNIGQGPLENQYF.